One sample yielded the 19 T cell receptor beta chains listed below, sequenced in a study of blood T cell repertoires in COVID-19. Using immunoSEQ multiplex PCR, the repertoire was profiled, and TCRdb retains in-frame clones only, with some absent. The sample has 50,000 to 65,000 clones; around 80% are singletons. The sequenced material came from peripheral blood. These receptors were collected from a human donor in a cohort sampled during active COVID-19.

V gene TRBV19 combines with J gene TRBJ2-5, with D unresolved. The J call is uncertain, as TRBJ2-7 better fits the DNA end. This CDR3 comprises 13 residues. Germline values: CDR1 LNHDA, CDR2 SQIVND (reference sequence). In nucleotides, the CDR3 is TGTGCCAGTAGTATACGGGTCTCTGGCGAGCAGTACTTC. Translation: CASSIRVSGEQYF.

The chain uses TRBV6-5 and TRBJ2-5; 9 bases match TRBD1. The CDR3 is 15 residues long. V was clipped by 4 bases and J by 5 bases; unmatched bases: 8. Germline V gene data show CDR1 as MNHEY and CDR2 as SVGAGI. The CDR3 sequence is CASSFRGQGMETQYF. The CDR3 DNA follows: TGTGCCAGCAGTTTCCGCGGACAGGGGATGGAGACCCAGTACTTC.

The CDR3 spells CSVEWAAAPHNEQFF. CDR3 bases: TGCAGCGTTGAATGGGCAGCCGCCCCACACAATGAGCAGTTCTTC. This rearrangement joins TRBV29-1 to TRBJ2-1; no reliable D call. Per the germline V gene, CDR1 is SQVTM and CDR2 is ANQGSEA. The CDR3 spans 15 residues. V lost 2 bases to trimming and J lost 5 bases, with 16 bases between them.

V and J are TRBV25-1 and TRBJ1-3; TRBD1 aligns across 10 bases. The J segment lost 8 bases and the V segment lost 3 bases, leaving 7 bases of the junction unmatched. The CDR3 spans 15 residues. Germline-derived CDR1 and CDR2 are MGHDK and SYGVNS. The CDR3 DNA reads TGTGCCAGCAGTGACCTGGGGACAGGGGCTGACACCATATATTTT. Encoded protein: CASSDLGTGADTIYF. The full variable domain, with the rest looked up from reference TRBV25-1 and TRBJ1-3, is EADIYQTPRYLVIGTGKKITLECSQTMGHDKMYWYQQDPGMELHLIHYSYGVNSTEKGDLSSESTVSRIRTEHFPLTLESARPSHTSQYLCASSDLGTGADTIYFGEGSWLTVV.

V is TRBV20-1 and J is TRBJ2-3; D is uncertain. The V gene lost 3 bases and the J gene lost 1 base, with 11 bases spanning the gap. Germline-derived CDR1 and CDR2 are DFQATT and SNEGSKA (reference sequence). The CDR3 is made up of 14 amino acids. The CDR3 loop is CSASLTQGTDTQYF. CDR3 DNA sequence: TGCAGTGCTAGTCTTACCCAGGGCACAGATACGCAGTATTTT.

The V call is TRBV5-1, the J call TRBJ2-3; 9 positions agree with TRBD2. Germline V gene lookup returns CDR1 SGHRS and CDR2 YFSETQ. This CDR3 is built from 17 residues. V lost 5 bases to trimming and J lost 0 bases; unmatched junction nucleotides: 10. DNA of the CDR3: TGCGCCAGCAGGCCCCGCAGCGGGAGGCTCAGCACAGATACGCAGTATTTT. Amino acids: CASRPRSGRLSTDTQYF.

The DNA for the CDR3 is TGTGCCAGCAGTTACGGGGGAGCCAAAAACATTCAGTACTTC. This gives the protein CASSYGGAKNIQYF. The genes are TRBV5-8 and TRBJ2-4, with a weak D call TRBD2 (6 bases). In germline, CDR1 is SGHTS, CDR2 YDEGEE. Trimming cost V 5 bases and J 0 bases, with 9 bases left between them. The CDR3 has 14 residues.

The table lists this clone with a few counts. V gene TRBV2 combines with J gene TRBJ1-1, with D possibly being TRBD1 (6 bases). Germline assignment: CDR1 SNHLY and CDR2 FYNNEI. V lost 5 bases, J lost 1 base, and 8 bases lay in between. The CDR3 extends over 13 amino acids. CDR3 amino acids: CASSKQGNTEAFF. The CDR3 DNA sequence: TGTGCCAGCAGTAAACAGGGGAACACTGAAGCTTTCTTT.

CDR3 loop: CAINSGVDTEAFF. The CDR3 bases are TGTGCCATCAACTCGGGGGTGGACACTGAAGCTTTCTTT. The chain carries TRBV2 and TRBJ1-1, with TRBD1 as a possible D gene (5 bases). Per germline, CDR1 SNHLY and CDR2 FYNNEI. This CDR3 spans 13 amino acids. V lost 10 bases and J 3 bases, leaving 15 bases between the germline ends.

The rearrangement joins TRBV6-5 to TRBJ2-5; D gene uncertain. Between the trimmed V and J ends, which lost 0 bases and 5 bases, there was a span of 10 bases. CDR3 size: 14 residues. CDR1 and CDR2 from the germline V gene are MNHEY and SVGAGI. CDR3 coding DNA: TGTGCCAGCAGTTACTCGGGCAGTAAGGAGACCCAGTACTTC. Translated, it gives CASSYSGSKETQYF.

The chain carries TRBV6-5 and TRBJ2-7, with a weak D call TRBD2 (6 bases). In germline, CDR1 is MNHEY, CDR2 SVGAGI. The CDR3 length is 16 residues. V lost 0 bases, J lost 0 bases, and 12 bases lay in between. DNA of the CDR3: TGTGCCAGCAGTTACTCGGTAGCCGGGAGCTCCTACGAGCAGTACTTC. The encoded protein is CASSYSVAGSSYEQYF.

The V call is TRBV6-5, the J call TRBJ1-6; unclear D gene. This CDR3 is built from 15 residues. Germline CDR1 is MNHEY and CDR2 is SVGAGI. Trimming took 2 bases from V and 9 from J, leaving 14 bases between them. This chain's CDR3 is CASSYARGSISPLHF. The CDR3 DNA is TGTGCCAGCAGTTACGCGCGAGGCAGTATTTCACCCCTCCACTTT.

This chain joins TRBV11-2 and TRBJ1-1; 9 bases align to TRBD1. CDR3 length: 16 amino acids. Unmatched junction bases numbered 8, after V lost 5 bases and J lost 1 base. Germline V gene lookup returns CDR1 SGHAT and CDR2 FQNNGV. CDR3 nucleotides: TGTGCCAGCAGCCCTAGAGGACAGGGGCCGAACACTGAAGCTTTCTTT. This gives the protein CASSPRGQGPNTEAFF. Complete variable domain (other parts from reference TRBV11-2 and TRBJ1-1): EAGVAQSPRYKIIEKRQSVAFWCNPISGHATLYWYQQILGQGPKLLIQFQNNGVVDDSQLPKDRFSAERLKGVDSTLKIQPAKLEDSAVYLCASSPRGQGPNTEAFFGQGTRLTVV.

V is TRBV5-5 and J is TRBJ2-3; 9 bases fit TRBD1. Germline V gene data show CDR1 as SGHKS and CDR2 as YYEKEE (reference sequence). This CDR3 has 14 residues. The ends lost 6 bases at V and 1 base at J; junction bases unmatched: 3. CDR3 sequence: CASTRQGGTDTQYF. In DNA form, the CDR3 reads TGTGCCAGCACCCGACAGGGGGGCACAGATACGCAGTATTTT.

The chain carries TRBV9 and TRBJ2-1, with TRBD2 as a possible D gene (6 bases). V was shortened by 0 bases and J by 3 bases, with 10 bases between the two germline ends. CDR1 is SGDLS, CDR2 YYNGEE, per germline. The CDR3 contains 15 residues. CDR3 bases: TGTGCCAGCAGCGTAGACGGGACTGGCTACAATGAGCAGTTCTTC. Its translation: CASSVDGTGYNEQFF.

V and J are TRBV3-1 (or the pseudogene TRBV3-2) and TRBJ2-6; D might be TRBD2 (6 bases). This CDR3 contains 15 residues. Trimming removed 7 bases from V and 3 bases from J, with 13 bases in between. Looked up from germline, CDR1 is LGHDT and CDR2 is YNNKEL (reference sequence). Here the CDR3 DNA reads TGTGCCAGCACCGACGGGAGTCGTGGGGCCAACGTCCTGACTTTC. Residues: CASTDGSRGANVLTF.

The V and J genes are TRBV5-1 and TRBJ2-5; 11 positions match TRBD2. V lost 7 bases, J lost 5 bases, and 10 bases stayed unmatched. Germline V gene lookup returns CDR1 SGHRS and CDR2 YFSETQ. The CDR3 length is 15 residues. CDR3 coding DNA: TGCGCCAGCGCGTATACTAGCGGGAGTTCGGAGACCCAGTACTTC. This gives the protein CASAYTSGSSETQYF.

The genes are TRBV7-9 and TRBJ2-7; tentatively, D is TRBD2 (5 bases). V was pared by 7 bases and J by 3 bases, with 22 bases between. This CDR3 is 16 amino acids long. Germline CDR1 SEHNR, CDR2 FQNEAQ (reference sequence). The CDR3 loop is CASTPADGGSFYEQYF. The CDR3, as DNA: TGTGCCAGCACCCCGGCAGATGGTGGGAGCTTCTACGAGCAGTACTTC.

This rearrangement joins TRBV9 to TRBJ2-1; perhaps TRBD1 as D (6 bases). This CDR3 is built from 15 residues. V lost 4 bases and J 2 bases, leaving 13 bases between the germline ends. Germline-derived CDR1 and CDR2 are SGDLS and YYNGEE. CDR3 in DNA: TGTGCCAGCAGCCGCTTAGGGGGAGCCTACAATGAGCAGTTCTTC. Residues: CASSRLGGAYNEQFF.